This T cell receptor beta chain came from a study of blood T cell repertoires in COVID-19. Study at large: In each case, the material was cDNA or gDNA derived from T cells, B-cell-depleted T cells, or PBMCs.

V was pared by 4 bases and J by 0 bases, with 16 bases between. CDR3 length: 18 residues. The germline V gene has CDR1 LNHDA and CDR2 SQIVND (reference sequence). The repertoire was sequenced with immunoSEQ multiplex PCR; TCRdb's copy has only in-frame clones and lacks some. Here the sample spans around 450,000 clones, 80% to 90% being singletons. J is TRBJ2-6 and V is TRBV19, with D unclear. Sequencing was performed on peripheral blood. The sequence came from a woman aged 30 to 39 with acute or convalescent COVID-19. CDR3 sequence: CASSKPSPLYSGANVLTF. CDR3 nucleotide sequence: TGTGCCAGTAGTAAGCCAAGTCCGTTGTACTCTGGGGCCAACGTCCTGACTTTC.